Each of the 32 T cell receptor beta chains below was sequenced from the same sample in a study of T cell responses to AZD1222 COVID-19 vaccine (dated by TCRdb to the early 2020s). The method was the immunoSEQ multiplex PCR assay. Entries here come from immuneACCESS through TCRdb and include only in-frame sequences with V and J called. Some clones fail to appear in such tables; in the studies checked, an unresolved V gene covers under half of the shortfall, and the cause of the remainder is unknown. This sample holds fewer than 120,000 clones; roughly four fifths were observed only once. The ten top clones hold about 4.5% of the sample. The label giving this sample's time point can be read as: baseline before first vaccination. The source was peripheral blood, collected on day 0 of AZD1222 vaccination. These receptors were collected from an adult in good health.

The V and J genes are TRBV5-1 and TRBJ2-1; 13 bases fit TRBD2. CDR1 is SGHRS and CDR2 is YFSETQ in the germline V gene. Trimming removed 3 bases from V and 0 bases from J; junction bases left unmatched: 9. The CDR3 extends over 19 amino acids. The CDR3 sequence is CASSSGLAGNPSSYNEQFF. The CDR3 nucleotides read TGCGCCAGCAGCTCGGGACTAGCGGGAAACCCGAGCTCCTACAATGAGCAGTTCTTC.

The CDR3 region has the DNA TGTGCCAGTAGTATAGGACAGGGATCCTACAATGAGCAGTTCTTC. The encoded protein is CASSIGQGSYNEQFF. The chain has TRBV19 and TRBJ2-1; 7 positions agree with TRBD1. This CDR3 has 15 amino acids. Germline-derived CDR1 and CDR2 are LNHDA and SQIVND (reference sequence). V shed 1 base, J shed 1 base, and the junction held 1 base outside the gene matches.

This clone has just a few counts. The rearrangement joins TRBV23-1 to TRBJ1-4; tentatively, D is TRBD1 (5 bases). Being an ORF, TRBV23-1 has a function that is uncertain. The V gene lost 2 bases and the J gene lost 5 bases, with 12 bases spanning the gap. The CDR3 sequence is 15 residues long. The CDR3 spells CASSQPGTANEKLFF. DNA for the CDR3: TGCGCCAGCAGTCAACCCGGGACGGCGAATGAAAAACTGTTTTTT.

V usage is TRBV15 and J usage is TRBJ1-5, with D unclear. CDR1 LNHNV and CDR2 YYDKDF come from the germline V gene (reference sequence). The V end was cut by 2 bases, the J end by 3 bases, with 5 bases between. The length of the CDR3 is 13 residues. This CDR3 is CATSRLFNQPQHF. In nucleotides, the CDR3 is TGTGCCACCAGCAGACTCTTCAATCAGCCCCAGCATTTT.

This chain links TRBV6-2 or TRBV6-3 with TRBJ2-7; 12 nucleotides align to TRBD1. CDR1 MNHEY and CDR2 SVGEGT come from the germline V gene. The J segment lost 5 bases and the V segment lost 3 bases, leaving 14 bases of the junction unmatched. The CDR3 covers 18 residues. CDR3 residues: CASSYAGPGQGAVDEQYF. The CDR3 coding sequence is TGTGCCAGCAGTTATGCTGGTCCGGGACAGGGGGCTGTGGACGAGCAGTACTTC.

The V and J genes are TRBV18 and TRBJ1-1; D not resolved. CDR1 and CDR2 from the germline V gene are KGHSH and LQKENI. Trimming took 1 base from V and 0 from J, leaving 9 bases between them. This CDR3 spans 15 amino acids. The CDR3 DNA reads TGTGCCAGCTCACCACGAGGTCAGTTGAACACTGAAGCTTTCTTT. As protein: CASSPRGQLNTEAFF.

The chain joins TRBV10-3 to TRBJ2-7, with D perhaps TRBD1 or TRBD2 (5 bases each). The CDR3 loop spans 14 amino acids. Germline V gives CDR1 ENHRY, CDR2 SYGVKD. The V and J ends lost 3 bases and 4 bases respectively, with 13 bases between them. CDR3 nucleotides: TGTGCCATCAGTGATCCTACTAGGGGTTACGAGCAGTACTTC. This sequence encodes CAISDPTRGYEQYF.

In its sample, this clone was seen once. The chain has TRBV6-4 and TRBJ2-2, with D maybe TRBD2 (5 bases). The germline V gene has CDR1 MRHNA and CDR2 SNTAGT. This CDR3 spans 16 amino acids. Trimming shortened V by 6 bases and J by 5 bases, and 19 bases separated the two germline ends. Written as DNA, the CDR3 is TGTGCCAGCAGCAAGACGTGGGGAGCTGGGACCGGGGAGCTGTTTTTT. Translated: CASSKTWGAGTGELFF.

The chain is built from TRBV11-2 and TRBJ1-5; 8 nucleotides align to TRBD1. With 8 bases clipped from V and 4 bases from J, the junction kept 7 bases outside the gene matches. The CDR3 totals 14 residues. Germline CDR1 SGHAT, CDR2 FQNNGV. The CDR3 sequence: CASRWDRRNQPQHF. CDR3 DNA sequence: TGTGCCAGCCGGTGGGACAGGAGAAATCAGCCCCAGCATTTT.

This chain uses TRBV27 with TRBJ1-5; 10 bases are shared with TRBD1. The CDR3 runs 16 residues. With V trimmed by 5 bases and J by 2 bases, 6 bases remained unmatched. CDR1 and CDR2 from the germline V gene are MNHEY and SMNVEV (reference sequence). CDR3 in DNA: TGTGCCAGCAGTCCCTGGACAGGGGGTGGCAATCAGCCCCAGCATTTT. Translated, it gives CASSPWTGGGNQPQHF.

The chain is built from TRBV12-3 or TRBV12-4 and TRBJ1-5, with D unclear. This CDR3 region has 12 residues. The germline V and J ends were trimmed by 1 base and 6 bases, with 4 bases remaining between them. The CDR3 DNA sequence: TGTGCCAGCAGTTTAGAGGGTCAGCCCCAGCATTTT. Translating gives CASSLEGQPQHF.

The chain links TRBV29-1 to TRBJ2-3; maybe TRBD2 (6 bases). Trimming removed 4 bases at V and 0 bases at J, with 11 bases between. CDR1 and CDR2 from the germline V gene are SQVTM and ANQGSEA. This CDR3 has 14 residues. CDR3 nucleotides: TGCAGCGTTGGCTACGGGACTAGCACAGATACGCAGTATTTT. It specifies CSVGYGTSTDTQYF.

This clone came up once. The chain employs TRBV11-3 and TRBJ2-1; TRBD2 agrees at 9 bases. The CDR3 is 20 residues long. From germline, CDR1 is SGHNT and CDR2 YENEEA. The junction had 19 bases not matched to a gene; V was cut back by 5 bases and J by 2 bases. The DNA of the CDR3 is TGTGCCAGCAGCCCTGGGCCCGGACTAGCGCGAGGGAAAACCTACAATGAGCAGTTCTTC. Translating gives CASSPGPGLARGKTYNEQFF.

This clone was observed a handful of times. The chain is built from TRBV18 and TRBJ1-2, with a weak D call TRBD1 (5 bases). V dropped 4 bases and J dropped 8 bases, with 20 bases sitting between them. Germline assignment: CDR1 KGHSH and CDR2 LQKENI. This CDR3 has 15 amino acids. CDR3 sequence: CASSRPEAPGEGYTF. The CDR3 DNA follows: TGTGCCAGCTCACGACCGGAGGCCCCGGGGGAAGGCTACACCTTC.

The chain links TRBV3-1 (or the pseudogene TRBV3-2) to TRBJ2-2; no clear D. The CDR3 covers 14 residues. Trimming pared 1 base from V and 1 base from J, leaving 4 bases between. Germline values: CDR1 LGHDT, CDR2 YNNKEL (reference sequence). The CDR3 sequence: CASSQGRNTGELFF. DNA for the CDR3: TGTGCCAGCAGCCAAGGAAGGAACACCGGGGAGCTGTTTTTT.

The chain joins TRBV7-2 to TRBJ1-6; no reliable D call. Germline loops: CDR1 SGHTA, CDR2 FQGNSA. The CDR3 runs to 14 residues. Deletions cut 5 bases from V and 6 bases from J, with 11 bases between. As DNA, the CDR3 is TGTGCCAGCAGCCCCCGTCTGAGTAATTCACCCCTCCACTTT. It specifies CASSPRLSNSPLHF.

This chain links TRBV6-2 or TRBV6-3 with TRBJ1-3; D not certain. CDR3 length: 16 residues. Germline assignment: CDR1 MNHEY and CDR2 SVGEGT. V lost 5 bases and J 7 bases, leaving 21 bases between the germline ends. The CDR3 region is CASSPRGRTSWNTIYF. CDR3 DNA: TGTGCCAGCAGTCCCCGAGGCAGAACCAGTTGGAACACCATATATTTT.

The gene calls are TRBV7-2 and TRBJ2-7, with 9 bases aligning to TRBD2. Germline V lookup: CDR1 SGHTA, CDR2 FQGNSA. The CDR3 has 14 residues. The V and J ends lost 5 bases and 5 bases, in that order; junction bases with no gene match: 7. In DNA form, the CDR3 reads TGTGCCAGCAGCCCCGGGACTAGCCCCCACGAGCAGTACTTC. Translated, it gives CASSPGTSPHEQYF.

This rearrangement joins TRBV2 to TRBJ1-6; weak D call: TRBD1 (6 bases). CDR1 SNHLY and CDR2 FYNNEI come from the germline V gene. The CDR3 length is 12 residues. V lost 8 bases and J lost 8, with 10 bases in between. The CDR3 loop is CASRHRDSPLHF. CDR3 bases: TGTGCCAGCCGTCACAGGGATTCACCCCTCCACTTT.

The rearrangement links TRBV27 to TRBJ2-3; a weak D match, TRBD2 (6 bases). Germline lookup yields CDR1 MNHEY and CDR2 SMNVEV (reference sequence). The CDR3 covers 15 residues. V gave up 4 bases and J gave up 4 bases, with 15 bases separating them. The CDR3 is CASSYLGGGADTQYF. Written as DNA, the CDR3 is TGTGCCAGCAGTTATTTGGGGGGTGGGGCAGATACGCAGTATTTT.

This chain connects TRBV4-3 to TRBJ2-7; the match to TRBD1 covers 9 bases. The V and J ends lost 2 bases and 5 bases, in that order; junction bases with no gene match: 7. The CDR3 is 15 residues long. Looked up from germline, CDR1 is LGHNA and CDR2 is YSLEER. CDR3 residues: CASSQSGTGTNEQYF. CDR3 nucleotide sequence: TGCGCCAGCAGCCAATCTGGGACAGGGACCAACGAGCAGTACTTC.

The chain links TRBV7-2 to TRBJ1-6, with TRBD1 matching 10 bases. In germline, CDR1 is SGHTA, CDR2 FQGNSA. CDR3 length: 19 amino acids. With 0 bases clipped from V and 4 bases from J, the junction kept 9 bases outside the gene matches. CDR3 in DNA: TGTGCCAGCAGCTTAGCGCTGGGGGGACAGGGGTTTTATAATTCACCCCTCCACTTT. As protein: CASSLALGGQGFYNSPLHF.

This sequence joins TRBV7-2 and TRBJ1-1, with D unresolved. The germline V gene has CDR1 SGHTA and CDR2 FQGNSA. The V gene lost 3 bases and the J gene lost 4 bases, with 9 bases spanning the gap. The CDR3 consists of 13 residues. This chain's CDR3 is CASSLGGSTEAFF. CDR3 nucleotides: TGTGCCAGCAGCTTGGGAGGGAGCACTGAAGCTTTCTTT.

This clone was counted a few times. The gene calls are TRBV10-3 and TRBJ2-1; TRBD2 aligns across 8 bases. The CDR3 spans 21 residues. CDR1 and CDR2 (germline): ENHRY, SYGVKD. With V trimmed by 3 bases and J by 5 bases, 24 bases remained unmatched. The chain's CDR3 is CAISDGPWGLGGGSWDNEQFF. CDR3 in DNA: TGTGCCATCAGTGACGGACCGTGGGGACTAGGCGGGGGGTCGTGGGACAATGAGCAGTTCTTC.

This chain uses TRBV5-1 with TRBJ1-6, with D perhaps matching TRBD1 (5 bases). Germline CDR1 is SGHRS and CDR2 is YFSETQ. The V end was cut by 7 bases, the J end by 9 bases, with 20 bases between. This CDR3 is built from 15 residues. For the CDR3, the DNA is TGCGCCAGCTCCTCCGGGACGGAGGTAGTTTCACCCCTCCACTTT. It yields the protein CASSSGTEVVSPLHF.

The chain uses TRBV12-5 and TRBJ2-6, with unresolved D. Germline V lookup: CDR1 LGHNT, CDR2 FRNRAP. This CDR3 comprises 14 residues. Trimming removed 2 bases at V and 3 bases at J, with 5 bases between. For the CDR3, the DNA is TGTGCTAGTGGTTTGTTCGGTGGGGCCAACGTCCTGACTTTC. This codes for CASGLFGGANVLTF.

The chain carries TRBV2 and TRBJ1-3; no definite D call. The CDR3 covers 14 residues. V lost 1 base and J lost 2, with 6 bases in between. Germline loops: CDR1 SNHLY, CDR2 FYNNEI. Written as DNA, the CDR3 is TGTGCCAGCAGTGAAGGGGGAACTGGAAACACCATATATTTT. This encodes CASSEGGTGNTIYF.

This clone came up a few times. This sequence joins TRBV7-9 and TRBJ2-3, with a tentative D call TRBD2 (5 bases). Trimming took 5 bases from V and 12 from J, leaving 12 bases between them. The CDR3 length is 11 residues. The germline V gene encodes CDR1 SEHNR and CDR2 FQNEAQ (reference sequence). CDR3 loop: CASSNRDLQYF. The CDR3 bases are TGTGCCAGCAGCAATCGGGATCTTCAGTATTTT.

The rearrangement uses TRBV5-6 and TRBJ1-2; possible D gene TRBD1, 6 bases. The CDR3 covers 16 residues. Germline lookup yields CDR1 SGHDT and CDR2 YYEEEE. The V and J ends lost 0 bases and 4 bases respectively, with 16 bases between them. The CDR3 DNA reads as TGTGCCAGCAGCTTGGTAGGACAGCCAACTTCCTATGGCTACACCTTC. Translated: CASSLVGQPTSYGYTF.

This chain links TRBV7-2 with TRBJ1-2; TRBD1 matches at 9 bases. Trimming took 4 bases from V and 6 from J; bases not matched to a gene: 6. From germline, CDR1 is SGHTA and CDR2 FQGNSA. The CDR3 is made up of 14 amino acids. The CDR3 DNA reads as TGTGCCAGCAGCTCCGACAGGGGGAGGAATGGCTACACCTTC. This codes for CASSSDRGRNGYTF.

V usage is TRBV6-6 and J usage is TRBJ2-2; D is perhaps TRBD1 or TRBD2 (6 bases each). The CDR3 totals 15 residues. Germline V lookup: CDR1 MNHNY, CDR2 SVGAGI (reference sequence). V lost 6 bases and J 4 bases, leaving 15 bases between the germline ends. The CDR3 reads CASSHDRRGTGELFF. DNA of the CDR3: TGTGCCAGCAGCCACGACAGGAGGGGCACCGGGGAGCTGTTTTTT.

The V call is TRBV30, the J call TRBJ1-1; the D gene is possibly TRBD1 (5 bases). The CDR3 sequence is 14 residues long. The V end was cut by 5 bases, the J end by 1 base, with 14 bases between. The germline CDR1 and CDR2 sequences are GTSNPN and SVGIG (reference sequence). CDR3 nucleotide sequence: TGTGCCTGGGCGGTGGGCAGGGCGAACACTGAAGCTTTCTTT. Protein product: CAWAVGRANTEAFF.